Here is one T cell receptor beta chain with its context. The length of the CDR3 is 14 residues. Germline CDR1 MNHEY, CDR2 SVGAGI. V lost 6 bases and J 6 bases, leaving 17 bases between the germline ends. The data are from a study of blood T cell repertoires in COVID-19. The overall study: Some COVID-19 samples were acute and others convalescent; all came from the United States, Italy and Spain. From T cells, B-cell-depleted T cells, or PBMCs came the material, which was cDNA or gDNA.

Under the authors' procedure: The assay estimated nucleated cells by amplifying reference gene primers. TCRdb's table, derived via immunoSEQ multiplex PCR, lists solely in-frame clones and lacks some. Clone size and the V and J calls come from that table; the DNA yielded D and trimming. In the table there are tens of thousands of clones, more than 75% of which are singletons. The chain joins TRBV6-5 to TRBJ1-2, with TRBD1 as a possible D gene (5 bases). The receptor was isolated from a human donor with acute or convalescent COVID-19. The donor label of this sample is uncertain. The sequenced sample consisted of peripheral blood. CDR3 in amino acids: CASSPDITLHGYTF. CDR3 bases: TGTGCCAGCAGCCCGGACATCACATTGCATGGCTACACCTTC.